This T cell receptor beta chain comes out of a study of blood T cell repertoires in COVID-19. Looking at the study overall: Whether acute or convalescent, the COVID-19 samples came from the United States, Italy and Spain.

Sequencing was performed with immunoSEQ multiplex PCR; in TCRdb, only in-frame clones are kept and a portion is missing. Of about 300,000 clones listed, less than 85% are singletons. This receptor was obtained from a woman in her twenties or thirties who had been exposed to COVID-19. The material sequenced was PBMCs or T cells enriched from blood (not recorded which).

The CDR3 loop is CASSLTSRGGPDTQYF. DNA for the CDR3: TGTGCCAGCAGCTTAACCTCCCGGGGGGGCCCAGATACGCAGTATTTT. The chain has TRBV7-3 and TRBJ2-3; TRBD2 aligns across 8 bases. J lost 4 bases, V lost 0 bases, and 6 bases had no gene match. Germline CDR1 SGHTA, CDR2 FQGTGA. This CDR3 comprises 16 residues. Full variable domain (remainder filled in from reference TRBV7-3 and TRBJ2-3): GAGVSQTPSNKVTEKGKYVELRCDPISGHTALYWYRQSLGQGPEFLIYFQGTGAADDSGLPNDRFFAVRPEGSVSTLKIQRTERGDSAVYLCASSLTSRGGPDTQYFGPGTRLTVL.